This T cell receptor beta chain was profiled in a study of vaccination effects on CD4 cells after COVID-19. This CDR3 comprises 15 residues. Germline CDR1 is MNHEY and CDR2 is SVGEGT. The V gene end was trimmed by 5 bases and the J gene end by 6 bases; junction bases not matched to a gene: 12. Comment on this clone: The antigen remains undetermined.

ViraFEST expansion of antigen-specific CD4+ T cells with viral peptide pools preceded sequencing. Isolation of CD4+ T cells took place after about nine days of culture. As their vaccination, participants received two doses of either BNT162b2 or mRNA-1273. None of the vaccinated had previously contracted SARS-CoV-2, and their nucleocapsid antibodies tested negative. Repertoires were generated with immunoSEQ multiplex PCR, while TCRdb's copy carries only in-frame clones and drops some. The profile covers 20,000 to 30,000 clones, with 69% appearing a single time and almost 8.5% taken by the ten largest.

This chain connects TRBV6-2 or TRBV6-3 to TRBJ2-7, with 8 positions matching TRBD2. The sample here was CD4+ T cells from PBMCs cultured with SARS-CoV-2 spike peptides, taken after COVID-19 vaccination. This sequence was found in a human donor who received a COVID-19 vaccine. CDR3 coding DNA: TGTGCCAGCAGTCTCTCCGGGACTAGGACTCCCGAGCAGTACTTC. As protein: CASSLSGTRTPEQYF.